Presented here are 23 T cell receptor beta chains from one specimen sequenced in a study of blood T cells in healthy people across ages. A second PCR, run for roughly 6 to 11 cycles, used a sample-barcoded 5' primer plus a J-beta primer mix. TCRdb called the 5' RACE reads again in MiXCR, with one record for every CDR3 protein. The table has 1,800,000 or so distinct CDR3 sequences, around 40% seen once. Sequenced: blood. Source of these receptors: a human donor in good health.

V usage is TRBV12-3 or TRBV12-4 and J usage is TRBJ2-3, with 7 nucleotides matching TRBD2. The junction had 9 bases not matched to a gene; V was cut back by 4 bases and J by 8 bases. CDR3 size: 14 residues. CDR3 in DNA: TGTGCCAGCAGTTGGGAGGGATGGACAAGTACGCAGTATTTT. Residues: CASSWEGWTSTQYF.

Regarding this clonotype: A read error may account for a junction end that differs from germline. The chain is built from TRBV4-1 and TRBJ2-1; no reliable D call. The CDR3 spans 14 residues. The germline V gene has CDR1 MGHRA and CDR2 YSYEKL. Here the CDR3 reads CASSHIGNYSEQFF. CDR3 coding DNA: TGCGCCAGCAGCCATATAGGGAACTACAGTGAGCAGTTCTTC.

This chain links TRBV7-2 with TRBJ1-2, with a possible D match to TRBD1 (6 bases). Per the germline V gene, CDR1 is SGHTA and CDR2 is FQGNSA. The CDR3 spans 15 residues. V lost 4 bases and J 2 bases, leaving 14 bases between the germline ends. Written as DNA, the CDR3 is TGTGCCAGCAGCTGGTCTCGGCAGGGGAACTATGGCTACACCTTC. Translated, it gives CASSWSRQGNYGYTF.

This clonotype was detected many times. The chain links TRBV29-1 to TRBJ2-7; either TRBD1 or TRBD2 may supply D (6 bases each). Trimming took off 0 bases at V and 2 bases at J, with 14 bases between the two ends. This CDR3 region has 15 residues. Germline assignment: CDR1 SQVTM and CDR2 ANQGSEA. The CDR3 DNA sequence: TGCAGCGTTGAAGATCGGGGGCAGGTCCCCTACGAGCAGTACTTC. This sequence encodes CSVEDRGQVPYEQYF.

The chain couples TRBV7-2 to TRBJ2-6; 7 nucleotides line up with TRBD1. The length of the CDR3 is 16 residues. J was trimmed by 0 bases and V by 6 bases; bases with no gene match: 5. CDR1 is SGHTA, CDR2 FQGNSA, per germline. CDR3 residues: CASRKDRTSGANVLTF. CDR3 bases: TGTGCCAGCAGGAAGGACAGGACCTCTGGGGCCAACGTCCTGACTTTC.

A few counts support this clonotype. The gene calls are TRBV28 and TRBJ2-4; a possible D gene is TRBD2 (5 bases). The J call may be in error: the DNA end matches TRBJ2-7 better. This CDR3 spans 14 amino acids. The V gene's germline CDR1 is MDHEN and CDR2 SYDVKM. The CDR3 DNA follows: TGTGCCAGCCCCCCCAGTGGAGGCCTCTTCGAGCAGTACTTC. Encoded protein: CASPPSGGLFEQYF.

This clonotype was detected a few times. The rearrangement joins TRBV7-3 to TRBJ2-3, with D possibly matching TRBD2 (6 bases). The V and J ends lost 6 bases and 3 bases respectively, with 7 bases between them. Germline lookup yields CDR1 SGHTA and CDR2 FQGTGA. CDR3 length: 12 amino acids. The CDR3 sequence is CASREGTDTQYF. CDR3 coding DNA: TGTGCCAGCAGGGAGGGAACAGATACGCAGTATTTT.

This clonotype was detected a few times. The chain carries TRBV12-3 or TRBV12-4 and TRBJ1-2, with 7 positions matching TRBD1. This CDR3 has 16 residues. The trim removed 5 bases at V and 5 bases at J, leaving 14 bases unmatched. Written as DNA, the CDR3 is TGTGCCAGCAGTCCCACTCGACAGGGTTGGGGTTATGGCTACACCTTC. Protein: CASSPTRQGWGYGYTF.

This clonotype appeared once. V gene TRBV2 combines with J gene TRBJ1-5; D remains unclear. Germline V gives CDR1 SNHLY, CDR2 FYNNEI. Trimming removed 4 bases from V and 1 base from J, with 14 bases in between. This CDR3 contains 16 residues. CDR3 DNA: TGTGCCAGCAGTGTACTGGGCTCTGTAAGCAATCAGCCCCAGCATTTT. Protein product: CASSVLGSVSNQPQHF.

The rearrangement uses TRBV6-5 and TRBJ1-5; D perhaps matches TRBD1 (5 bases). This CDR3 is built from 14 residues. V was cut by 2 bases and J by 7 bases, with 12 bases left in between. CDR1 is MNHEY, CDR2 SVGAGI, per germline. CDR3 sequence reads: CASSYRGFSQPQHF. The DNA of the CDR3 is TGTGCCAGCAGTTACCGGGGGTTTTCGCAGCCCCAGCATTTT.

This clonotype was observed a few times. J is TRBJ2-7 and V is TRBV29-1; TRBD2 aligns across 10 bases. The V and J ends lost 0 bases and 3 bases, in that order; junction bases with no gene match: 5. This CDR3 spans 15 amino acids. Per germline, CDR1 SQVTM and CDR2 ANQGSEA. The CDR3 region has the DNA TGCAGCGTTGAAGATGGGTTAGCGGGGGGCTACGAGCAGTACTTC. This sequence encodes CSVEDGLAGGYEQYF.

The chain links TRBV9 to TRBJ2-4; the D gene could be TRBD1 or TRBD2 (6 bases each). Near its end, the DNA agrees better with TRBJ2-7, so the J call may be wrong. CDR3 length: 15 amino acids. Germline CDR1 is SGDLS and CDR2 is YYNGEE. The DNA for the CDR3 is TGTGCCAGCAGCCCTGGGGGGCTAGCAGACTACGAGCAGTACTTC. Protein product: CASSPGGLADYEQYF.

This clonotype was picked up a small number of times. The chain uses TRBV29-1 and TRBJ2-3; 12 nucleotides match TRBD1. The CDR3 loop spans 15 amino acids. V gave up 7 bases and J gave up 5 bases; unmatched junction bases: 10. Germline values: CDR1 SQVTM, CDR2 ANQGSEA. CDR3 protein: CSAPPGTGGIDTQYF. Here the CDR3 DNA reads TGCAGCGCCCCTCCCGGGACAGGGGGCATAGATACGCAGTATTTT.

V is TRBV20-1 and J is TRBJ2-3, with D possibly being TRBD1 (6 bases). Trimming took 7 bases from V and 0 from J, leaving 17 bases between them. Germline V gives CDR1 DFQATT, CDR2 SNEGSKA (reference sequence). The CDR3 length is 15 residues. The CDR3 spells CSVPERGRSTDTQYF. CDR3 sequence (DNA): TGCAGTGTACCGGAGAGGGGGAGAAGCACAGATACGCAGTATTTT.

V and J are TRBV6-1 and TRBJ1-4; D remains unclear. Deletions cut 4 bases from V and 0 bases from J, with 9 bases between. Germline V CDR1 and CDR2: MNHNS, SASEGT. This CDR3 region has 15 residues. CDR3 sequence (DNA): TGTGCCAGCAGTGTCATCAGAGCAACTAATGAAAAACTGTTTTTT. The encoded protein is CASSVIRATNEKLFF.

J is TRBJ2-7 and V is TRBV6-5; possible D gene TRBD2, 6 bases. The V end was cut by 10 bases, the J end by 4 bases, with 26 bases between. The CDR3 has 16 residues. The germline CDR1 and CDR2 sequences are MNHEY and SVGAGI. CDR3 coding DNA: TGTGCCACAAGATCTTCCTTTGGGACTCATCTTTACGAGCAGTACTTC. Its translation: CATRSSFGTHLYEQYF.

This clonotype was detected only a few times. This chain joins TRBV18 and TRBJ2-7; D remains unclear. With 1 base removed from V and 2 bases from J, the gap between germline ends came to 12 bases. The CDR3 is 15 residues long. Germline V gene data show CDR1 as KGHSH and CDR2 as LQKENI. The CDR3 region has the DNA TGTGCCAGCTCACCACAATCCAGGATAGCCTACGAGCAGTACTTC. As protein: CASSPQSRIAYEQYF.

The table lists this clonotype with many counts. The chain has TRBV5-1 and TRBJ2-7, with D uncertain. The CDR3 runs to 13 residues. V lost 5 bases, J lost 7 bases, and 16 bases lay in between. CDR1 SGHRS and CDR2 YFSETQ come from the germline V gene. The CDR3 sequence: CASRELVEEEQYF. CDR3 nucleotide sequence: TGCGCCAGCAGGGAGCTAGTGGAAGAGGAGCAGTACTTC. The variable domain in full, with the rest retrieved from reference TRBV5-1 and TRBJ2-7, is KAGVTQTPRYLIKTRGQQVTLSCSPISGHRSVSWYQQTPGQGLQFLFEYFSETQRNKGNFPGRFSGRQFSNSRSEMNVSTLELGDSALYLCASRELVEEEQYFGPGTRLTVT.

The chain has TRBV20-1 and TRBJ1-2; no reliable D call. V gave up 3 bases and J gave up 3 bases, with 14 bases separating them. Germline values: CDR1 DFQATT, CDR2 SNEGSKA (reference sequence). CDR3 length equals 14 residues. CDR3 sequence (DNA): TGCAGTGCTAGTCGGTCCCCCAGCGACTATGGCTACACCTTC. Its translation is CSASRSPSDYGYTF.

J is TRBJ1-6 and V is TRBV5-1, with 7 positions matching TRBD1. J was trimmed by 0 bases and V by 4 bases; bases with no gene match: 16. This CDR3 has 20 residues. Germline V lookup: CDR1 SGHRS, CDR2 YFSETQ. For the CDR3, the DNA is TGCGCCAGCAGCCTACTGCCCCGGGACAGAGAATACTCCTATAATTCACCCCTCCACTTT. Amino acids: CASSLLPRDREYSYNSPLHF.

Only a few counts were recorded for this clonotype. The V and J genes are TRBV6-2 or TRBV6-3 and TRBJ1-1; no definite D call. CDR3 length equals 12 residues. The V end lost 6 bases, the J end lost 3 bases, and 8 bases lay between the germline ends. Germline V gene data show CDR1 as MNHEY and CDR2 as SVGEGT. The CDR3 DNA sequence: TGTGCCAGCAGCCAGATTTACACTGAAGCTTTCTTT. Its translation: CASSQIYTEAFF.

This clonotype occurred a few times. The chain uses TRBV7-9 and TRBJ2-4; 8 positions agree with TRBD2. The CDR3 has 15 residues. Looked up from germline, CDR1 is SEHNR and CDR2 is FQNEAQ (reference sequence). V gave up 0 bases and J gave up 8 bases; unmatched junction bases: 6. The DNA of the CDR3 is TGTGCCAGCAGCTTAGCGGGGACTAGGAAGGACATTCAGTACTTC. Its translation is CASSLAGTRKDIQYF.

This clonotype was counted a single time. One junction end does not reproduce the germline sequence, and a read error may be involved. The chain joins TRBV7-3 to TRBJ2-4, with TRBD2 matching over 11 bases. This CDR3 has 17 residues. Germline V lookup: CDR1 SGHTA, CDR2 FQGTGA. Written as DNA, the CDR3 is TGTGCCAGCAACTTAAGTCCCTCTAGCGGGGGGTGCAATGAGCAGTACTTC. Translation gives CASNLSPSSGGCNEQYF.